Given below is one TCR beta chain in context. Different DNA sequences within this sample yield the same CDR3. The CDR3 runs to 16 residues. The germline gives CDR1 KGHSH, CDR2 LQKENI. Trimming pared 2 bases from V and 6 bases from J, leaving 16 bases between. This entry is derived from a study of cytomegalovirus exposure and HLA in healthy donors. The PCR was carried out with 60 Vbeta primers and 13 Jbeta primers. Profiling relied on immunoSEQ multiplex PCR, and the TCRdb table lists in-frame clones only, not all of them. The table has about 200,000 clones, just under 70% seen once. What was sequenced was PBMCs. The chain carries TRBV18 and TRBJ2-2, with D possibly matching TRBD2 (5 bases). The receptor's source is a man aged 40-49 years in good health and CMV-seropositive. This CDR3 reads CASSPLWGVRSGELFF. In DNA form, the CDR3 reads TGTGCCAGCTCACCATTATGGGGAGTGAGATCCGGGGAGCTGTTTTTT.